Listed below are T cell receptor beta chains from one sample, sequenced in a study of T cells in Graves' hyperthyroidism and ophthalmopathy. TCRdb recomputed calls from the multiplex PCR reads with MiXCR, one row per CDR3 protein. Of under 350,000 distinct CDR3 sequences listed, 15% to 20% are singletons. The sample taken for sequencing was blood. Receptors originate from a woman in her sixties or seventies with Graves' ophthalmopathy. The CDR3 runs from the conserved cysteine through the conserved F or W. Fields, in order: D gene, V gene, J gene, clone size, CDR3 protein, CDR3 DNA. D genes are given only for firm matches. Size tells how often a clone was seen (once, few, many) or the class of an expanded clone, and some rows leave it out.

D gene: TRBD1; V gene: TRBV24-1; J gene: TRBJ2-2; clone size: -; CDR3 protein: CATSGTGDDGELFF; CDR3 DNA: TGTGCCACCAGTGGGACAGGGGACGACGGGGAGCTGTTTTTT
D gene: -; V gene: TRBV7-2; J gene: TRBJ1-4; clone size: few; CDR3 protein: CASSPYLPLGKLFF; CDR3 DNA: TGTGCCAGCAGCCCCTACCTTCCCCTGGGAAAACTGTTTTTT
D gene: -; V gene: TRBV20-1; J gene: TRBJ2-7; clone size: many; CDR3 protein: CSATRFGSPQDEQYF; CDR3 DNA: TGCAGTGCCACAAGGTTTGGTTCCCCTCAGGACGAGCAGTACTTC
D gene: -; V gene: TRBV20-1; J gene: TRBJ2-7; clone size: few; CDR3 protein: CSARDPRSSYEQYF; CDR3 DNA: TGCAGTGCTAGAGATCCCAGGAGCTCCTACGAGCAGTACTTC
D gene: -; V gene: TRBV5-1; J gene: TRBJ1-2; clone size: many; CDR3 protein: CASSPEGGKDGYTF; CDR3 DNA: TGCGCCAGCAGCCCCGAGGGAGGGAAAGACGGCTACACCTTC
D gene: -; V gene: TRBV7-8; J gene: TRBJ1-1; clone size: many; CDR3 protein: CASSPYRFGGNTEAFF; CDR3 DNA: TGTGCCAGCAGCCCCTACCGTTTCGGGGGGAACACTGAAGCTTTCTTT
D gene: TRBD1; V gene: TRBV7-6; J gene: TRBJ2-7; clone size: many; CDR3 protein: CASSPQLAGGDTGQYF; CDR3 DNA: TGTGCCAGCAGCCCCCAGTTGGCAGGGGGCGATACCGGGCAGTACTTC
D gene: -; V gene: TRBV12-3/TRBV12-4; J gene: TRBJ1-5; clone size: -; CDR3 protein: CASSLSDRGPDQPQHF; CDR3 DNA: TGTGCCAGCAGTCTCTCCGATCGGGGACCCGATCAGCCCCAGCATTTT
D gene: -; V gene: TRBV28; J gene: TRBJ1-4; clone size: -; CDR3 protein: CASRLTVNEKLFF; CDR3 DNA: TGTGCCAGCAGGTTGACGGTAAATGAAAAACTGTTTTTT
D gene: -; V gene: TRBV6-1; J gene: TRBJ1-2; clone size: few; CDR3 protein: CASRPPGSNYGYTF; CDR3 DNA: TGTGCCAGCAGGCCCCCCGGGAGTAACTATGGCTACACCTTC
D gene: TRBD1; V gene: TRBV12-3/TRBV12-4; J gene: TRBJ1-1; clone size: many; CDR3 protein: CASRLQGELTEAFF; CDR3 DNA: TGTGCCAGCAGATTACAGGGGGAGCTCACTGAAGCTTTCTTT
D gene: -; V gene: TRBV6-5; J gene: TRBJ1-1; clone size: many; CDR3 protein: CASSYRQVKFTEAFF; CDR3 DNA: TGTGCCAGCAGTTACAGACAGGTTAAATTCACTGAAGCTTTCTTT
D gene: -; V gene: TRBV9; J gene: TRBJ1-6; clone size: many; CDR3 protein: CASSVVDINSPLHF; CDR3 DNA: TGTGCCAGCAGCGTAGTGGACATAAATTCACCCCTCCACTTT
D gene: TRBD1; V gene: TRBV4-3; J gene: TRBJ2-7; clone size: few; CDR3 protein: CASSQEEDRGLYEQYF; CDR3 DNA: TGCGCCAGCAGCCAAGAAGAGGACAGGGGGCTCTACGAGCAGTACTTC
D gene: -; V gene: TRBV4-3; J gene: TRBJ2-5; clone size: few; CDR3 protein: CASSQDRGSEGKGWETQYF; CDR3 DNA: TGCGCCAGCAGCCAAGATCGGGGGTCGGAGGGGAAGGGTTGGGAGACCCAGTACTTC
D gene: -; V gene: TRBV29-1; J gene: TRBJ2-5; clone size: few; CDR3 protein: CSVPLARWQETQYF; CDR3 DNA: TGCAGCGTCCCACTAGCCCGGTGGCAAGAGACCCAGTACTTC
D gene: -; V gene: TRBV6-2/TRBV6-3; J gene: TRBJ1-5; clone size: many; CDR3 protein: CASSLPLTWSNQPQHF; CDR3 DNA: TGTGCCAGCAGTCTGCCCCTTACGTGGAGCAATCAGCCCCAGCATTTT
D gene: -; V gene: TRBV4-2; J gene: TRBJ1-2; clone size: -; CDR3 protein: CASSQEGGGDYGYTF; CDR3 DNA: TGTGCCAGCAGCCAAGAGGGGGGTGGAGACTATGGCTACACCTTC
D gene: -; V gene: TRBV27; J gene: TRBJ2-5; clone size: many; CDR3 protein: CASSLLGTTQETQYF; CDR3 DNA: TGTGCCAGCAGTTTATTAGGGACAACCCAAGAGACCCAGTACTTC
D gene: TRBD1; V gene: TRBV7-9; J gene: TRBJ2-7; clone size: many; CDR3 protein: CASSLEYGTGAYEQYF; CDR3 DNA: TGTGCCAGCAGCTTAGAATACGGGACAGGGGCCTACGAGCAGTACTTC
D gene: -; V gene: TRBV5-8; J gene: TRBJ2-1; clone size: few; CDR3 protein: CASSPPWGSGTNEQFF; CDR3 DNA: TGTGCCAGCAGCCCCCCCTGGGGGTCAGGGACCAATGAGCAGTTCTTC
D gene: -; V gene: TRBV6-1; J gene: TRBJ1-5; clone size: -; CDR3 protein: CASSEEAGWLHQPQHF; CDR3 DNA: TGTGCCAGCAGTGAAGAGGCAGGGTGGCTCCATCAGCCCCAGCATTTT
D gene: TRBD1; V gene: TRBV6-2/TRBV6-3; J gene: TRBJ2-3; clone size: many; CDR3 protein: CASSWTGAFGDTQYF; CDR3 DNA: TGTGCCAGCAGTTGGACAGGGGCGTTTGGAGATACGCAGTATTTT
D gene: TRBD1; V gene: TRBV20-1; J gene: TRBJ2-7; clone size: many; CDR3 protein: CSATKGQGAGEQYF; CDR3 DNA: TGCAGTGCTACCAAGGGTCAGGGGGCTGGAGAGCAGTACTTC
D gene: -; V gene: TRBV28; J gene: TRBJ2-4; clone size: few; CDR3 protein: CASSSLFPLRTQGNIQYF; CDR3 DNA: TGTGCCAGCAGTTCGCTCTTCCCCCTCAGAACACAGGGAAACATTCAGTACTTC
D gene: -; V gene: TRBV11-2; J gene: TRBJ2-7; clone size: -; CDR3 protein: CASSQDGMFRNEQYF; CDR3 DNA: TGTGCCAGCAGTCAAGATGGGATGTTTAGGAACGAGCAGTACTTC
D gene: TRBD1; V gene: TRBV5-5; J gene: TRBJ2-7; clone size: many; CDR3 protein: CASSGSGTGVYEQYF; CDR3 DNA: TGTGCCAGCAGCGGGTCCGGGACAGGGGTTTACGAGCAGTACTTC
D gene: -; V gene: TRBV12-3/TRBV12-4; J gene: TRBJ1-5; clone size: many; CDR3 protein: CASSKTGDHQPQHF; CDR3 DNA: TGTGCCAGCAGTAAAACAGGAGACCATCAGCCCCAGCATTTT
D gene: TRBD1; V gene: TRBV12-3/TRBV12-4; J gene: TRBJ2-4; clone size: few; CDR3 protein: CASRIGTGVNIQYF; CDR3 DNA: TGTGCCAGCAGGATCGGGACAGGGGTTAACATTCAGTACTTC
D gene: -; V gene: TRBV5-1; J gene: TRBJ2-2; clone size: -; CDR3 protein: CASSFGQSTGELFF; CDR3 DNA: TGCGCCAGCAGCTTTGGACAGTCGACCGGGGAGCTGTTTTTT
D gene: -; V gene: TRBV11-2; J gene: TRBJ1-5; clone size: many; CDR3 protein: CASSLSADSNQPQHF; CDR3 DNA: TGTGCCAGCAGCCTAAGCGCCGATAGCAATCAGCCCCAGCATTTT
D gene: TRBD1; V gene: TRBV12-3/TRBV12-4; J gene: TRBJ2-7; clone size: many; CDR3 protein: CASSRQGLGEQYF; CDR3 DNA: TGTGCCAGCAGTCGACAGGGGTTGGGCGAGCAGTACTTC
D gene: -; V gene: TRBV7-6; J gene: TRBJ1-3; clone size: many; CDR3 protein: CASTEDILLSGNTIYF; CDR3 DNA: TGTGCCAGCACGGAGGACATCCTCCTCTCTGGAAACACCATATATTTT
D gene: -; V gene: TRBV18; J gene: TRBJ1-1; clone size: many; CDR3 protein: CASSPPYTEAFF; CDR3 DNA: TGTGCCAGCTCACCACCATACACTGAAGCTTTCTTT
D gene: TRBD2; V gene: TRBV3-1; J gene: TRBJ2-7; clone size: -; CDR3 protein: CASSPIAGVNHEQYF; CDR3 DNA: TGTGCCAGCAGCCCAATAGCGGGAGTTAACCACGAGCAGTACTTC
D gene: TRBD2; V gene: TRBV18; J gene: TRBJ2-1; clone size: many; CDR3 protein: CASSPRTSGGDNNEQFF; CDR3 DNA: TGTGCCAGCTCACCTCGGACTAGCGGGGGGGATAACAATGAGCAGTTCTTC
D gene: -; V gene: TRBV3-1; J gene: TRBJ1-4; clone size: many; CDR3 protein: CASSQVIISGEKLFF; CDR3 DNA: TGTGCCAGCAGCCAAGTTATCATCAGTGGTGAAAAACTGTTTTTT
D gene: TRBD2; V gene: TRBV11-2; J gene: TRBJ2-3; clone size: -; CDR3 protein: CASSLVPGLAYTQYF; CDR3 DNA: TGTGCCAGCAGCTTGGTTCCGGGACTAGCGTATACGCAGTATTTT
D gene: TRBD1; V gene: TRBV5-5; J gene: TRBJ2-5; clone size: -; CDR3 protein: CASSVGDDGAGGYFRLETQYF; CDR3 DNA: TGTGCCAGCAGCGTTGGGGATGATGGAGCAGGGGGATACTTTCGATTGGAGACCCAGTACTTC
D gene: -; V gene: TRBV24-1; J gene: TRBJ2-7; clone size: -; CDR3 protein: CATSDFSYNEQYF; CDR3 DNA: TGTGCCACCAGTGACTTCTCCTACAATGAGCAGTACTTC
D gene: TRBD1; V gene: TRBV12-3/TRBV12-4; J gene: TRBJ2-7; clone size: -; CDR3 protein: CASSAGRGQGVFEQCF; CDR3 DNA: TGTGCCAGCAGTGCCGGGCGGGGACAGGGGGTCTTCGAGCAGTGCTTC
D gene: -; V gene: TRBV30; J gene: TRBJ2-7; clone size: few; CDR3 protein: CAWSRETYEQYF; CDR3 DNA: TGTGCCTGGAGTAGGGAGACCTACGAGCAGTACTTC
D gene: -; V gene: TRBV3-1; J gene: TRBJ2-5; clone size: -; CDR3 protein: CASSQFLGPQETQYF; CDR3 DNA: TGTGCCAGCAGCCAATTTTTGGGGCCCCAAGAGACCCAGTACTTC
D gene: -; V gene: TRBV6-9; J gene: TRBJ1-2; clone size: many; CDR3 protein: CASSSGALNYGYTF; CDR3 DNA: TGTGCCAGCAGTTCGGGAGCTCTTAACTATGGCTACACCTTC